This TCR beta chain was obtained from a study of immune evolution from preneoplasia to lung adenocarcinoma. Broader study findings: Later-stage lesions seemingly showed higher T cell density and diversity than normal lung.

Turning to this clone: Its antigen is unknown.

Sequencing was performed with immunoSEQ multiplex PCR; in TCRdb, only in-frame clones are kept and a portion is missing. The table lists over 2,000 clones, about 80% of them singletons. V was pared by 4 bases and J by 8 bases, with 15 bases between. Germline loops: CDR1 SGHNT, CDR2 YENEEA. The CDR3 length is 14 residues. Resections took place in Japan or China from 2014 to 2017. Two lung cancer pathologists independently confirmed each histologic diagnosis. Premalignant or tumor cells were enriched by macro-dissection after pathologic assessment. This clonotype originated in a person aged 70 to 85 with lung adenocarcinoma. V gene TRBV11-3 combines with J gene TRBJ2-1; the D gene is possibly TRBD2 (5 bases). Sequenced input: FFPE lung adenocarcinoma in situ tissue. The CDR3 reads CASSSDGGSHEQFF. Here the CDR3 DNA reads TGTGCCAGCAGCTCGGATGGAGGATCGCATGAGCAGTTCTTC.